This T cell receptor beta chain was profiled in a study of Ad26.COV2.S vaccination and SARS-CoV-2 variants. Broader study findings: Vaccine and placebo recipients had comparable breadth of non-spike TCRs. Overall T cell responses may have been underestimated by the analyses of TCR breadth and depth.

Trimming left V 0 bases short and J 4 bases short, with 13 bases between. The CDR3 is 15 residues long. CDR1 SGHNT and CDR2 YYREEE come from the germline V gene (reference sequence). The table came from immunoSEQ multiplex PCR; TCRdb's copy has only in-frame clones and leaves some out. The repertoire includes roughly 350,000 clones, about 87% of them detected once, and approximately 5.9% sits in the top ten. A remark on this clone: Its antigen remains unidentified.

Treatment in this sample: approximately 18 received Ad26.COV2.S at low or high dose, single or two shots; roughly 5 received placebo; per-sample allocation not given. The investigators took samples on day 63 after the first vaccine or placebo injection. The V call is TRBV5-4, the J call TRBJ1-2; D call uncertain. This sequence was found in a person aged 18-60 years who received the Ad26.COV2.S COVID-19 vaccine or a placebo. Material: peripheral blood, obtained in a trial of Ad26.COV2.S vaccine versus placebo. The CDR3 nucleotides read TGTGCCAGCAGCTTGGTTGGCCTCTCCGTCTATGGCTACACCTTC. Its protein is CASSLVGLSVYGYTF.